Sequencing of this TCR beta chain was carried out in a study of regulatory T cells in long-lasting Graves disease. Study-level information: Graves' patients with a new diagnosis had received antithyroid drugs under 3 months.

V gave up 6 bases and J gave up 7 bases, with 21 bases separating them. The CDR3 loop spans 16 amino acids. The germline CDR1 and CDR2 sequences are MNHNS and SASEGT. The time point here: newly diagnosed GD, antithyroid drugs for less than 3 months. PBMCs provided the RNA from which the TCR library was made. Tubes containing EDTA received about 9.7 milliliters of drawn peripheral blood. This clonotype occurred many times. Arm-PCR with iRepertoire HTBI primers amplified the CDR3 regions for these TCR beta libraries. From the multiplex PCR reads, TCRdb called clonotypes with MiXCR, one entry per CDR3 protein. The sample includes about 530,000 distinct CDR3 sequences, 15% to 20% of them seen just once. This same sample was also taken into another study, of T cells in Graves' hyperthyroidism and ophthalmopathy.

This TCR came from a middle-aged woman with Graves disease. This specimen consisted of peripheral blood mononuclear cells (PBMCs), obtained at new diagnosis, from a patient treated with antithyroid drugs. V is TRBV6-1 and J is TRBJ2-2; a weak D match, TRBD1 (5 bases). CDR3 loop: CASSGGWTLQSGELFF. For the CDR3, the DNA is TGTGCCAGCAGCGGCGGCTGGACACTTCAGAGCGGGGAGCTGTTTTTT.